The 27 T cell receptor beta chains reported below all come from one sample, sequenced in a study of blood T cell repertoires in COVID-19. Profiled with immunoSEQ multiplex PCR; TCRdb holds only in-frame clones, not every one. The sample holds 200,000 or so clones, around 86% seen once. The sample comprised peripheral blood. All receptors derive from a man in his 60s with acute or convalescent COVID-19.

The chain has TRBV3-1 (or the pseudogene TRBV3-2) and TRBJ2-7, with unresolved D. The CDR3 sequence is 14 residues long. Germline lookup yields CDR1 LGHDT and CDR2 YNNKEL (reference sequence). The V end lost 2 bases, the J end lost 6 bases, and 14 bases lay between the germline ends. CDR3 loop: CASSQSEGVAEQYF. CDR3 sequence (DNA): TGTGCCAGCAGCCAATCTGAAGGAGTGGCCGAGCAGTACTTC.

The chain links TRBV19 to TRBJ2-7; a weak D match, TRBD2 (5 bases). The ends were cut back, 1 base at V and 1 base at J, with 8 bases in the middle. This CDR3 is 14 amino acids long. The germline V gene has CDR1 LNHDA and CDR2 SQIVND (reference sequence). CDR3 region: CASSIGKRSYEQYF. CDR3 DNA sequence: TGTGCCAGTAGTATAGGTAAGCGGTCCTACGAGCAGTACTTC. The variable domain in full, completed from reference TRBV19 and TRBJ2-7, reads DGGITQSPKYLFRKEGQNVTLSCEQNLNHDAMYWYRQDPGQGLRLIYYSQIVNDFQKGDIAEGYSVSREKKESFPLTVTSAQKNPTAFYLCASSIGKRSYEQYFGPGTRLTVT.

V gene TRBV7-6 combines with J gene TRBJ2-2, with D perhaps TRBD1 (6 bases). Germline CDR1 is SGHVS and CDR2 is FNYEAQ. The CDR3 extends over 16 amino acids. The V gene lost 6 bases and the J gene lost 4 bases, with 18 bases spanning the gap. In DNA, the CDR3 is TGTGCCAGCAGTCTAGTGGGACAACCGGGCACCGGGGAGCTGTTTTTT. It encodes CASSLVGQPGTGELFF.

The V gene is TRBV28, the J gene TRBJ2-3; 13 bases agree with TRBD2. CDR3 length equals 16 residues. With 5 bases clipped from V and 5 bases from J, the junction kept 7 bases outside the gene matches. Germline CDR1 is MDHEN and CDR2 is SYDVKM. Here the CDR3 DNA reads TGTGCCAGCAGTATCACTAGCGGGGGGGCCGTAGATACGCAGTATTTT. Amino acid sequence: CASSITSGGAVDTQYF.

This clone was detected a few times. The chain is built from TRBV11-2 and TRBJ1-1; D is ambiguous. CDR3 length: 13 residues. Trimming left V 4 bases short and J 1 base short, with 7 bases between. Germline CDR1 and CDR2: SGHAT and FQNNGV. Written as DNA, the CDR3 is TGTGCCAGCAGCTCGAACAGGAACACTGAAGCTTTCTTT. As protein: CASSSNRNTEAFF. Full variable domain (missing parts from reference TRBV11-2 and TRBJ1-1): EAGVAQSPRYKIIEKRQSVAFWCNPISGHATLYWYQQILGQGPKLLIQFQNNGVVDDSQLPKDRFSAERLKGVDSTLKIQPAKLEDSAVYLCASSSNRNTEAFFGQGTRLTVV.

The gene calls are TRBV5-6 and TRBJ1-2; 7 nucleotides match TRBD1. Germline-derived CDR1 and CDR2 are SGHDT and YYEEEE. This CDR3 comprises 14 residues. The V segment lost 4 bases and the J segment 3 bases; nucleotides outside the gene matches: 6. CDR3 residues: CASSDRQGHYGYTF. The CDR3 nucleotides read TGTGCCAGCAGCGACCGACAGGGCCACTATGGCTACACCTTC.

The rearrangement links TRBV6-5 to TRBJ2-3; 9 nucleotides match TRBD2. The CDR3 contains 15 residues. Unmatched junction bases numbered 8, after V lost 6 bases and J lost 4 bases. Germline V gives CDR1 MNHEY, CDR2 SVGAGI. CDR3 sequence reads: CASRKSGGIPDTQYF. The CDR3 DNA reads TGTGCCAGCAGAAAGAGCGGGGGGATCCCAGATACGCAGTATTTT.

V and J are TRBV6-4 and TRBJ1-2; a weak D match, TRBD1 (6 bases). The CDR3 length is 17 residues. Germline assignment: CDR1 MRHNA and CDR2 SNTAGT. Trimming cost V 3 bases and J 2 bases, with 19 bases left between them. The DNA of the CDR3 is TGTGCCAGCAGTGAGCCAAATCCCAGGGGCGGGAACTATGGCTACACCTTC. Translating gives CASSEPNPRGGNYGYTF.

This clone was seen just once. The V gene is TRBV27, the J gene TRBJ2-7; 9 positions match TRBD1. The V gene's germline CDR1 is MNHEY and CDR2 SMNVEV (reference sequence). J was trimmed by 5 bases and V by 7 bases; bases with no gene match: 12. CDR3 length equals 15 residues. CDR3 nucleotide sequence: TGTGCCAGCAACGCCAAGGACAGGGGAAGGGACGAGCAGTACTTC. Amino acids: CASNAKDRGRDEQYF.

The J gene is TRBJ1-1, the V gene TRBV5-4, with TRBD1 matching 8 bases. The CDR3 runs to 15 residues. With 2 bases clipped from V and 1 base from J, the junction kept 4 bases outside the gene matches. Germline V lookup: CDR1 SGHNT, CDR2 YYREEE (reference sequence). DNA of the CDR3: TGTGCCAGCAGCTTACAGGGGGTAAGGAACACTGAAGCTTTCTTT. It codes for CASSLQGVRNTEAFF.

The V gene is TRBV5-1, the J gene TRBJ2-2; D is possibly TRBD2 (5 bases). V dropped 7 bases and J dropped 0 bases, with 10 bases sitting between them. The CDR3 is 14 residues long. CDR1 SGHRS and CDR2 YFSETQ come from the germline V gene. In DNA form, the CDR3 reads TGCGCCAGCGAACAACTAGCGAACACCGGGGAGCTGTTTTTT. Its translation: CASEQLANTGELFF. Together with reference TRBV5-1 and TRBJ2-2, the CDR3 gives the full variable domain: KAGVTQTPRYLIKTRGQQVTLSCSPISGHRSVSWYQQTPGQGLQFLFEYFSETQRNKGNFPGRFSGRQFSNSRSEMNVSTLELGDSALYLCASEQLANTGELFFGEGSRLTVL.

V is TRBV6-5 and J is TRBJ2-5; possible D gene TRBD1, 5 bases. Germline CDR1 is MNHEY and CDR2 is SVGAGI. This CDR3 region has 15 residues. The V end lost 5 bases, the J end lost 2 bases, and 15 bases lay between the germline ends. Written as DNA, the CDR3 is TGTGCCAGCAGTATTGGGGTGGGGCGACAAGAGACCCAGTACTTC. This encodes CASSIGVGRQETQYF.

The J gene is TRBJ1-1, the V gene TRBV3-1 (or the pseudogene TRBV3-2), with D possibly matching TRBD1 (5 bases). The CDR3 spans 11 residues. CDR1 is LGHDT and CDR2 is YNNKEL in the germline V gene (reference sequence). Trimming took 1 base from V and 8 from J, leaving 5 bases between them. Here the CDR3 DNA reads TGTGCCAGCAGCCAAGGGGGCGAAGCTTTCTTT. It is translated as CASSQGGEAFF.

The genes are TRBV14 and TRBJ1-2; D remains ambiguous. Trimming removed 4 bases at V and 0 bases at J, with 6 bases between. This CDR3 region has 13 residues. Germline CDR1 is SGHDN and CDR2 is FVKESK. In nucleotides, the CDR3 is TGTGCCAGCAGCCGAACAGCTAACTATGGCTACACCTTC. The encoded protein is CASSRTANYGYTF.

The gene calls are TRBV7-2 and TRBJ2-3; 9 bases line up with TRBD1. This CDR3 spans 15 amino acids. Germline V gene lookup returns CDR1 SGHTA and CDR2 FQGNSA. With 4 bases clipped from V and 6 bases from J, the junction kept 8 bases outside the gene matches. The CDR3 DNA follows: TGTGCCAGCAGCTCTTGGGGACAGGGTCAGGATACGCAGTATTTT. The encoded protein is CASSSWGQGQDTQYF.

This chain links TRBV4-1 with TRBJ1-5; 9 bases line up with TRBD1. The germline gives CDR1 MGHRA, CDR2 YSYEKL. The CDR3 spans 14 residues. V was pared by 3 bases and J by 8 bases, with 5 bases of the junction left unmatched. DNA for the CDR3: TGCGCCAGCAGCCAGGGGACAGGGTTAAAGCCCCAGCATTTT. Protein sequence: CASSQGTGLKPQHF.

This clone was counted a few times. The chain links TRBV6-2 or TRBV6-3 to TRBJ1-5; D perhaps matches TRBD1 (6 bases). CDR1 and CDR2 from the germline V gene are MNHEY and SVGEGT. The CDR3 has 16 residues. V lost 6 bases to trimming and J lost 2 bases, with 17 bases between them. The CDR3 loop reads CASSPARGTGNQPQHF. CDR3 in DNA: TGTGCCAGCAGCCCTGCCAGGGGTACCGGCAATCAGCCCCAGCATTTT.

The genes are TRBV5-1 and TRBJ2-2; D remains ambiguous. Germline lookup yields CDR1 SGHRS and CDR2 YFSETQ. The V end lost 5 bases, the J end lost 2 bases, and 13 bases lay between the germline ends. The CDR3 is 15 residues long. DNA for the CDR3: TGCGCCAGCAGAAGCTACCAGGCCAACACCGGGGAGCTGTTTTTT. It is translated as CASRSYQANTGELFF.

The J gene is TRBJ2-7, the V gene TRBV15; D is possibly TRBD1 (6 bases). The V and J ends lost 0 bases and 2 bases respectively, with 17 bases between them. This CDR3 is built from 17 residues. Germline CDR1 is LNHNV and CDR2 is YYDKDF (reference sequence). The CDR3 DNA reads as TGTGCCACCAGCAGAGATCGGATCGTCAGGGGCACCTACGAGCAGTACTTC. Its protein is CATSRDRIVRGTYEQYF.

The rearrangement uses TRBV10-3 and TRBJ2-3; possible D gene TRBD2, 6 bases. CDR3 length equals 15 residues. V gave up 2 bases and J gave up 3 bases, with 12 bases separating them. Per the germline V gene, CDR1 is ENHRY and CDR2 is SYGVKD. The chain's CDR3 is CAISERAGRTDTQYF. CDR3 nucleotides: TGTGCCATCAGTGAGCGGGCAGGGAGGACAGATACGCAGTATTTT.

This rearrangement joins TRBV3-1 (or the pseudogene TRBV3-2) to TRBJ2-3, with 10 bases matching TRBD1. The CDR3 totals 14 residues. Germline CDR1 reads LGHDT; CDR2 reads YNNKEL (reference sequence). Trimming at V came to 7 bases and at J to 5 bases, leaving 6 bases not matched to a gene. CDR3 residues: CASTRDRGIDTQYF. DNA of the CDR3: TGTGCCAGCACCCGGGACAGGGGCATAGATACGCAGTATTTT.

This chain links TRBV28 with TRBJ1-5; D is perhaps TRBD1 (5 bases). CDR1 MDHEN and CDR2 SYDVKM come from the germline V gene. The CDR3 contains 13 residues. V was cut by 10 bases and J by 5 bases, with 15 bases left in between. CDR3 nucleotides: TGTGCCACCGGAATCGCCAGGGATCAGCCCCAGCATTTT. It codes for CATGIARDQPQHF.

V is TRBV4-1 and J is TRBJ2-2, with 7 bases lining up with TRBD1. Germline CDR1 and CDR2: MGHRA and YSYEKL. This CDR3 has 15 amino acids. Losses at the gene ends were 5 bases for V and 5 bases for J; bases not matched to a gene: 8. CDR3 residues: CASSSKDRFTGELFF. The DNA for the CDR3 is TGCGCCAGCAGCTCCAAGGACAGGTTTACCGGGGAGCTGTTTTTT.

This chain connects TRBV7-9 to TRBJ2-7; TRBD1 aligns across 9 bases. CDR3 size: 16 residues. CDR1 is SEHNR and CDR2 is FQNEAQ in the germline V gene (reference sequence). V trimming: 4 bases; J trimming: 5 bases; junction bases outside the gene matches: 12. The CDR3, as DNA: TGTGCCAGCAGCTCACCCGGGACAGGGATCAGCGACGAGCAGTACTTC. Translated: CASSSPGTGISDEQYF.

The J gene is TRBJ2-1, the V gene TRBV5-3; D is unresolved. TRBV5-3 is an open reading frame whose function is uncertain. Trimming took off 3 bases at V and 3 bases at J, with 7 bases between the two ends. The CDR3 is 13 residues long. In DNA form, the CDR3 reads TGTGCCAGAAGCTCCTATAGCTACAATGAGCAGTTCTTC. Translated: CARSSYSYNEQFF.

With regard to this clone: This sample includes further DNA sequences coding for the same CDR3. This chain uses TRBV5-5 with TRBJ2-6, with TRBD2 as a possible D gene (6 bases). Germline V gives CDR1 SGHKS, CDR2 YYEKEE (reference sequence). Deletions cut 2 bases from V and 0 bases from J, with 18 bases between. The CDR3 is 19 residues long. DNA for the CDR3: TGTGCCAGCAGCTTCAGTCCCCCTGGGCGGGGCTCTGGGGCCAACGTCCTGACTTTC. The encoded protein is CASSFSPPGRGSGANVLTF.

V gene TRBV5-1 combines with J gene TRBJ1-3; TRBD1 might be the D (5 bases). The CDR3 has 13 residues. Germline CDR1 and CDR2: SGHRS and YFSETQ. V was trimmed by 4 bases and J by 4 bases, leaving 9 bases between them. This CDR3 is CASSGGVGNTIYF. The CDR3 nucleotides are TGCGCCAGCAGCGGGGGGGTCGGAAACACCATATATTTT.